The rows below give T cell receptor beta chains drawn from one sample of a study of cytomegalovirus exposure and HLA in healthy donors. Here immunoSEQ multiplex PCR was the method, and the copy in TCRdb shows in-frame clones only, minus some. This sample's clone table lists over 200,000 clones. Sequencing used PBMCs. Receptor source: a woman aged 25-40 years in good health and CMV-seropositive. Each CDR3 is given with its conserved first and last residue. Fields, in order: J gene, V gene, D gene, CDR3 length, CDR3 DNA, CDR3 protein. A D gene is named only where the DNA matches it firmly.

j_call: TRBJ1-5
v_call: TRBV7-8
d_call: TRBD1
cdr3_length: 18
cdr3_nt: TGTGCCAGCAGCTTAGTAGGGACAGGGGAATATAGCAATCAGCCCCAGCATTTT
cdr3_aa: CASSLVGTGEYSNQPQHF

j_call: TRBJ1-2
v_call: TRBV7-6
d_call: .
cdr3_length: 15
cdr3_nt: TGTGCCAGCAGCCCGGCGGGGGTGGACTCCTATGGCTACACCTTC
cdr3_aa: CASSPAGVDSYGYTF

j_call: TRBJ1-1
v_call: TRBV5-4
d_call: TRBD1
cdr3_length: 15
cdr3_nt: TGTGCCAGCAGCGGCGGGACAGGGTGGGGGACTGAAGCTTTCTTT
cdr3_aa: CASSGGTGWGTEAFF

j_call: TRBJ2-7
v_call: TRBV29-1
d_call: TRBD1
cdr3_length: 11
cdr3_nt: TGCAGCGCTCGGACAGGGGACCAGCAGTACTTC
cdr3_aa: CSARTGDQQYF

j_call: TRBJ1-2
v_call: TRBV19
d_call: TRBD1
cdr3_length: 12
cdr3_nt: TGTGCCAGCACGGGACAGAGCTATGGCTACACCTTC
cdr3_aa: CASTGQSYGYTF

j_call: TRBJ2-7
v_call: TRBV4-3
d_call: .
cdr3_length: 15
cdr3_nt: TGCGCCAGCAGCCGGGGTGAGGGGGGGTCCTACGAGCAGTACTTC
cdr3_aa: CASSRGEGGSYEQYF

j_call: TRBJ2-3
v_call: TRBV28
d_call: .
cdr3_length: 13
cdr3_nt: TGTGCCAGCAGTTTACTAGGGGCAGATACGCAGTATTTT
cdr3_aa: CASSLLGADTQYF

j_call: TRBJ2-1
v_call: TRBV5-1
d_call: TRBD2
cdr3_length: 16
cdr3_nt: TGCGCCAGCAGCTCGTTGACTAGCGGGGGCTACAATGAGCAGTTCTTC
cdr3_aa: CASSSLTSGGYNEQFF

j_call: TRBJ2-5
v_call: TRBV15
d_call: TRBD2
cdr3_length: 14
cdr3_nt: TGTGCCACAGGACTAGCGGGAGGATTGGAGACCCAGTACTTC
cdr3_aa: CATGLAGGLETQYF

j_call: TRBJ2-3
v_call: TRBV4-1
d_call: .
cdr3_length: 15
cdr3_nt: TGCGCCAGCAGCCAAGAGCGGAGCTTACCAGATACGCAGTATTTT
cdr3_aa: CASSQERSLPDTQYF

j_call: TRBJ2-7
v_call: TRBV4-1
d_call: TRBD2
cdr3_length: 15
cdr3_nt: TGCGCCAGCAGCCAAGACGTGGGACTAGCTGGGGAGCAGTACTTC
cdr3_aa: CASSQDVGLAGEQYF

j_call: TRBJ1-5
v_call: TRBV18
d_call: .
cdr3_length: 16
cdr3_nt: TGTGCCAGCTCACCGGGGGACTTATATAGCAATCAGCCCCAGCATTTT
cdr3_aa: CASSPGDLYSNQPQHF

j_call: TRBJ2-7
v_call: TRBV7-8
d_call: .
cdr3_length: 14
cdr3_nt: TGTGCCAGCAGCCTTAGCCCGGTTTACTACGAGCAGTACTTC
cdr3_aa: CASSLSPVYYEQYF

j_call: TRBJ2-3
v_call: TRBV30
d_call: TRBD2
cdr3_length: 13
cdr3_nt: TGTGCCTGGGTAGCGGGACAAGGGGATACGCAGTATTTT
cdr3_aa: CAWVAGQGDTQYF

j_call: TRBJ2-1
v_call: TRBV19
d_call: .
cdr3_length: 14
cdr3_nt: TGTGCCAGTAGTACCCAAATAGCTGCGAATGAGCAGTTCTTC
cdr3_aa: CASSTQIAANEQFF

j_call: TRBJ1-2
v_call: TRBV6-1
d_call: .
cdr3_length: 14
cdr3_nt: TGTGCCAGCAGTTTGGAGGTTTCTGGATATGGCTACACCTTC
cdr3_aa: CASSLEVSGYGYTF

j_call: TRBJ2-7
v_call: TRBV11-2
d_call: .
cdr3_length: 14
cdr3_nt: TGTGCCAGCAGCTTAGTAACGCAGTCCTACGAGCAGTACTTC
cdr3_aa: CASSLVTQSYEQYF

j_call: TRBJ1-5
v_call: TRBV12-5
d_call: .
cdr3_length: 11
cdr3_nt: TGTGCTAGTGGTGTTTCGGGGCCCCAGCATTTT
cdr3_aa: CASGVSGPQHF

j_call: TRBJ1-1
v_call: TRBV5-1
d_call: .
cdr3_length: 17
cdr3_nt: TGCGCCAGCAGCTCAAGGGGGACGGCATATCTGAACACTGAAGCTTTCTTT
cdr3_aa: CASSSRGTAYLNTEAFF

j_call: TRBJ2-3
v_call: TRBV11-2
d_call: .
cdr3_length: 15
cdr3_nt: TGTGCCAGCAGCTTTGGGACACGACCCACAGATACGCAGTATTTT
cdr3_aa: CASSFGTRPTDTQYF

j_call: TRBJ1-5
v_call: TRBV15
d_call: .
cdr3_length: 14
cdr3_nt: TGTGCCACCAGCAGAGATTATAGCAATCAGCCCCAGCATTTT
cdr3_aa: CATSRDYSNQPQHF